This entry is about one T cell receptor (beta chain). Its target is unknown. The data belong to a study of cytomegalovirus exposure and HLA in healthy donors. Study-wide points: For most subjects, TCR beta sequences were reported to predict HLA-A and HLA-B alleles with accuracy.

A multiplex PCR was run with 60 Vbeta primers and 13 Jbeta primers. The repertoire was sequenced with immunoSEQ multiplex PCR; TCRdb's copy has only in-frame clones and lacks some. Altogether some 150,000 clones are present, roughly 80% being singletons, with the ten largest covering about 0.8%. Trimming removed 8 bases from V and 1 base from J, with 17 bases in between. There are 15 residues in the CDR3. Germline V lookup: CDR1 MDHEN, CDR2 SYDVKM. The receptor's source is a woman aged 18-29 years in good health and CMV-seronegative. The chain employs TRBV28 and TRBJ2-5; D uncertain. The sample taken for sequencing was PBMCs. CDR3 protein: CASVSELILQETQYF. The CDR3, as DNA: TGTGCCAGCGTTTCCGAACTAATCCTCCAAGAGACCCAGTACTTC.